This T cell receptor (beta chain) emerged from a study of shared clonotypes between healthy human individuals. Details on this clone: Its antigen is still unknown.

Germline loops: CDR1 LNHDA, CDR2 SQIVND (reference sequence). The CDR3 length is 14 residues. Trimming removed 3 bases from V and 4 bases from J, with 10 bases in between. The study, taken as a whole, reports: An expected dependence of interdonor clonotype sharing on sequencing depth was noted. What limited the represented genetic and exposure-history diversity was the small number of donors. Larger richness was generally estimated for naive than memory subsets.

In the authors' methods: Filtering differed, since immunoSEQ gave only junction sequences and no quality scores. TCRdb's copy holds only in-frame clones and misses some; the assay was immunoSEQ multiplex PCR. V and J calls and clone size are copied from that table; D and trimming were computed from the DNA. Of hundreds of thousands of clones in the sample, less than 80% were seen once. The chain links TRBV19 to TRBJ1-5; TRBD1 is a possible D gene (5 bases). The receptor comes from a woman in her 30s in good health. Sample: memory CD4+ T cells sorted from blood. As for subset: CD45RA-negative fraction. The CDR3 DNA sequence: TGTGCCAGTAGTATCGACAGCGTAAATCAGCCCCAGCATTTT. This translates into CASSIDSVNQPQHF.